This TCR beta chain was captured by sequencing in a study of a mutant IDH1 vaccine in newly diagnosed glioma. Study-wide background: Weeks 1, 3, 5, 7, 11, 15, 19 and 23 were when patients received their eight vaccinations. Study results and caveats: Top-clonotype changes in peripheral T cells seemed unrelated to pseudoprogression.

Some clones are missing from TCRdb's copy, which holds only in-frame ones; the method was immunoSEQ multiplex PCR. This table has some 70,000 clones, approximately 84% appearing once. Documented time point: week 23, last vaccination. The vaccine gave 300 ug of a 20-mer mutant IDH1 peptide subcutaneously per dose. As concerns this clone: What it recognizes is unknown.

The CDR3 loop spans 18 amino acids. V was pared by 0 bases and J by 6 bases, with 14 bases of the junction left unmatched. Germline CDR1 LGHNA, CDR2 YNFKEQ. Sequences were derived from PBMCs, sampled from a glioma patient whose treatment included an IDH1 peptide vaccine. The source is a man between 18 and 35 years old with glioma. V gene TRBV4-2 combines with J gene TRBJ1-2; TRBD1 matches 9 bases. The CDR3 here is CASSQDPFPGQGLDGYTF. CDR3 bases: TGTGCCAGCAGCCAAGATCCTTTTCCGGGACAGGGATTAGATGGCTACACCTTC.